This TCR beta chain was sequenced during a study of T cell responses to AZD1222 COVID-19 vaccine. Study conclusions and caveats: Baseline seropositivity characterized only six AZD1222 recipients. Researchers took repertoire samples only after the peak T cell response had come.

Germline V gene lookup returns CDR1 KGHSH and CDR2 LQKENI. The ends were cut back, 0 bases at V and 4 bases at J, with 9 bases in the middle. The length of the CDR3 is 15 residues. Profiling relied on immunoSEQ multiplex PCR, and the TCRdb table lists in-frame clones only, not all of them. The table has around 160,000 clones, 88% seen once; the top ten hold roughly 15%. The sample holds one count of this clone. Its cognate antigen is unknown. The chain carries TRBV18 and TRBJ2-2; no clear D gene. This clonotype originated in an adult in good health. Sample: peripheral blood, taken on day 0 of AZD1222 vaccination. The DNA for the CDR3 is TGTGCCAGCTCACCACCCGCGACGGTCACCGGGGAGCTGTTTTTT. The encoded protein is CASSPPATVTGELFF.